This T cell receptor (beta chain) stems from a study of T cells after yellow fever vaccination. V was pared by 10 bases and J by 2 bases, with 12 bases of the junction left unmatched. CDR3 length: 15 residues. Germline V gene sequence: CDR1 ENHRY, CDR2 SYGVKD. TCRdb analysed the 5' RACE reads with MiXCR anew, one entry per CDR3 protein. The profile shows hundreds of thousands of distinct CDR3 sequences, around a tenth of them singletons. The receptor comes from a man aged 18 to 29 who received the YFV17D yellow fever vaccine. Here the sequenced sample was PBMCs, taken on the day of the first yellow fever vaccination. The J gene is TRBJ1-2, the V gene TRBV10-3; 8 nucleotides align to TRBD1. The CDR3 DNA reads TGTGCCACTAACCAGCAGGGGGCCTCCAACTATGGCTACACCTTC. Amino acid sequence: CATNQQGASNYGYTF.